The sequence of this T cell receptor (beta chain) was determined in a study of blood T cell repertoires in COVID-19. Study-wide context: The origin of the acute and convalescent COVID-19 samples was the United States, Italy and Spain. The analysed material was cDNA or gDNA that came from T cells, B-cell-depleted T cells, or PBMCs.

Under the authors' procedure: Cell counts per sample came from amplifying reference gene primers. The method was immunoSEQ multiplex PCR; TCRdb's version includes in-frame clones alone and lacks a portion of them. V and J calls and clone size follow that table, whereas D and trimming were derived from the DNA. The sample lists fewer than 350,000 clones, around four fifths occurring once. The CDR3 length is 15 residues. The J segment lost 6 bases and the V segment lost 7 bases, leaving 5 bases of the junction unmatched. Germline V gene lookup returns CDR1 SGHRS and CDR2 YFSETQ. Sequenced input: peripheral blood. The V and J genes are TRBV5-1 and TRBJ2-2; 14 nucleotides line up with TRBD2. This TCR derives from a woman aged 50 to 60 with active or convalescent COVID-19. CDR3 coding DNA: TGCGCCAGCGGTCCGGGACTAGCGGGAGCCGGGGAGCTGTTTTTT. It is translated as CASGPGLAGAGELFF.